What follows are 20 T cell receptor beta chains derived from one specimen sequenced in a study of a mutant IDH1 vaccine in newly diagnosed glioma. Time point here: baseline, week 1 (first vaccination visit). Treatment denoted: pre-vaccination baseline after standard-of-care therapy. Clones were read by immunoSEQ multiplex PCR, and TCRdb kept only the in-frame ones, dropping some. This sample has over 75,000 clones, with about 80% found just once. The source was PBMCs, collected from a glioma patient treated with radiotherapy, temozolomide or both. These TCRs come from a man aged 35 to 55 with glioma.

V gene TRBV6-6 combines with J gene TRBJ2-7; D tentatively fits TRBD1 or TRBD2 (5 bases each). Germline CDR1 reads MNHNY; CDR2 reads SVGAGI (reference sequence). The CDR3 consists of 12 residues. Trimming shortened V by 6 bases and J by 12 bases, and 18 bases separated the two germline ends. DNA for the CDR3: TGTGCCAGCAGCCCCGGGGCCAGCGGTCGGTACTTC. Protein product: CASSPGASGRYF.

The sample holds a few counts of this clone. The rearrangement uses TRBV9 and TRBJ1-1, with 7 bases that match TRBD1. This CDR3 has 13 residues. J was trimmed by 6 bases and V by 1 base; bases with no gene match: 3. In germline, CDR1 is SGDLS, CDR2 YYNGEE. The CDR3, as DNA: TGTGCCAGCAGCGTATCAACAGGGGCTGAAGCTTTCTTT. Translation gives CASSVSTGAEAFF.

The chain recombines TRBV7-8 with TRBJ2-7; D ambiguous. The CDR3 contains 14 residues. Germline CDR1 and CDR2: SGHVS and FQNEAQ. V lost 0 bases to trimming and J lost 2 bases, with 8 bases between them. DNA of the CDR3: TGTGCCAGCAGCTTAGCCGATCGTGCCTACGAGCAGTACTTC. Protein product: CASSLADRAYEQYF.

The chain has TRBV4-3 and TRBJ2-3, with D perhaps TRBD1 (6 bases). CDR1 is LGHNA, CDR2 YSLEER, per germline. V shed 1 base and J shed 4 bases, with 12 bases lying between them. The CDR3 loop spans 15 amino acids. The CDR3 spells CASSQVTWGPDTQYF. DNA of the CDR3: TGCGCCAGCAGCCAAGTGACGTGGGGGCCAGATACGCAGTATTTT.

This chain links TRBV5-1 with TRBJ1-1, with a weak D call TRBD1 (5 bases). Germline V gives CDR1 SGHRS, CDR2 YFSETQ. CDR3 length equals 13 residues. V was shortened by 4 bases and J by 1 base, with 8 bases between the two germline ends. The CDR3 is CASSPGQNTEAFF. DNA of the CDR3: TGCGCCAGCAGCCCCGGACAGAACACTGAAGCTTTCTTT. Supplemented by reference TRBV5-1 and TRBJ1-1, the full variable domain reads KAGVTQTPRYLIKTRGQQVTLSCSPISGHRSVSWYQQTPGQGLQFLFEYFSETQRNKGNFPGRFSGRQFSNSRSEMNVSTLELGDSALYLCASSPGQNTEAFFGQGTRLTVV.

V gene TRBV6-4 combines with J gene TRBJ1-5, with 8 bases matching TRBD1. This CDR3 comprises 13 residues. With V trimmed by 6 bases and J by 2 bases, 0 bases remained unmatched. The germline CDR1 and CDR2 sequences are MRHNA and SNTAGT. The CDR3 here is CASRDRGNQPQHF. CDR3 nucleotides: TGTGCCAGCAGGGACAGGGGCAATCAGCCCCAGCATTTT.

J is TRBJ2-7 and V is TRBV5-1, with D unclear. The CDR3 runs 11 residues. The V gene's germline CDR1 is SGHRS and CDR2 YFSETQ. Trimming took off 1 base at V and 3 bases at J, with 2 bases between the two ends. The CDR3 DNA reads TGCGCCAGCAGCTTGTTCTACGAGCAGTACTTC. This gives the protein CASSLFYEQYF.

V is TRBV5-4 and J is TRBJ2-1; 8 nucleotides match TRBD2. The CDR3 runs 15 residues. The V gene end was trimmed by 0 bases and the J gene end by 3 bases; junction bases not matched to a gene: 2. Germline CDR1 and CDR2: SGHNT and YYREEE (reference sequence). This chain's CDR3 is CASSLGLAFYNEQFF. CDR3 bases: TGTGCCAGCAGCTTGGGACTAGCGTTCTACAATGAGCAGTTCTTC.

Remarks on this clone: Other DNA sequences from this sample encode an identical CDR3 as well. The chain joins TRBV6-5 to TRBJ2-1; 9 bases agree with TRBD1. The CDR3 runs 14 residues. V gave up 6 bases and J gave up 2 bases; unmatched junction bases: 2. The V gene's germline CDR1 is MNHEY and CDR2 SVGAGI. The CDR3 reads CASRRQGAYNEQFF. The CDR3 DNA follows: TGTGCCAGCAGGCGACAGGGGGCCTACAATGAGCAGTTCTTC.

This clone appeared a few times. The chain has TRBV11-2 and TRBJ1-3; 8 bases are shared with TRBD1. The germline gives CDR1 SGHAT, CDR2 FQNNGV. V lost 0 bases, J lost 1 base, and 2 bases stayed unmatched. The CDR3 spans 16 residues. CDR3 in amino acids: CASSLEQGASGNTIYF. The CDR3, as DNA: TGTGCCAGCAGCTTAGAGCAGGGGGCGTCTGGAAACACCATATATTTT.

This clone was detected a few times. The rearrangement joins TRBV25-1 to TRBJ1-2; the D gene is possibly TRBD1 (5 bases). Germline assignment: CDR1 MGHDK and CDR2 SYGVNS. Trimming took off 10 bases at V and 2 bases at J, with 11 bases between the two ends. This CDR3 spans 12 amino acids. CDR3 coding DNA: TGTGCCACCACAGGATCCAACTATGGCTACACCTTC. It specifies CATTGSNYGYTF.

The genes are TRBV5-5 and TRBJ2-7, with 7 bases matching TRBD1. The CDR3 extends over 14 amino acids. Germline CDR1 SGHKS, CDR2 YYEKEE (reference sequence). Trimming at V came to 0 bases and at J to 3 bases, leaving 3 bases not matched to a gene. The CDR3 reads CASSLVAGGYEQYF. The CDR3 DNA reads as TGTGCCAGCAGCTTGGTTGCAGGGGGCTACGAGCAGTACTTC.

The chain combines TRBV7-9 with TRBJ1-1, with unresolved D. CDR3 length equals 14 residues. Germline CDR1 and CDR2: SEHNR and FQNEAQ (reference sequence). V shed 5 bases and J shed 1 base, with 11 bases lying between them. The CDR3 sequence: CASSRQIGNTEAFF. CDR3 nucleotides: TGTGCCAGCAGCCGTCAGATAGGGAACACTGAAGCTTTCTTT.

The chain joins TRBV5-4 to TRBJ1-4; D is ambiguous. Trimming shortened V by 4 bases and J by 7 bases, and 23 bases separated the two germline ends. The CDR3 contains 17 residues. Germline-derived CDR1 and CDR2 are SGHNT and YYREEE (reference sequence). DNA of the CDR3: TGTGCCAGCAGCCAAGATCCCACCTTAGGACGAGCTGAAAAACTGTTTTTT. Translation gives CASSQDPTLGRAEKLFF. Variable domain in full (rest from reference TRBV5-4 and TRBJ1-4): ETGVTQSPTHLIKTRGQQVTLRCSSQSGHNTVSWYQQALGQGPQFIFQYYREEENGRGNFPPRFSGLQFPNYSSELNVNALELDDSALYLCASSQDPTLGRAEKLFFGSGTQLSVL.

The rearrangement uses TRBV6-4 and TRBJ1-6; the D gene is possibly TRBD1 (5 bases). The CDR3 contains 14 residues. V was shortened by 5 bases and J by 4 bases, with 9 bases between the two germline ends. Per the germline V gene, CDR1 is MRHNA and CDR2 is SNTAGT. The CDR3 loop is CASSSGTYNSPLHF. As DNA, the CDR3 is TGTGCCAGCAGTAGCGGGACTTATAATTCACCCCTCCACTTT.

The chain carries TRBV11-2 and TRBJ2-2; D unclear. Germline loops: CDR1 SGHAT, CDR2 FQNNGV. V was trimmed by 5 bases and J by 2 bases, leaving 3 bases between them. This CDR3 is built from 12 residues. CDR3 sequence: CASSVNTGELFF. The CDR3 coding sequence is TGTGCCAGCAGCGTCAACACCGGGGAGCTGTTTTTT.

The V call is TRBV4-2, the J call TRBJ2-3; 14 nucleotides line up with TRBD2. The CDR3 covers 16 residues. CDR1 is LGHNA, CDR2 YNFKEQ, per germline. V dropped 4 bases and J dropped 4; count of bases not matched to a gene: 4. CDR3 residues: CASSRPGLAGADTQYF. CDR3 coding DNA: TGTGCCAGCAGCCGTCCGGGACTAGCGGGAGCAGATACGCAGTATTTT.

This clone was detected only a few times. V and J are TRBV6-5 and TRBJ1-6; D is unresolved. Trimming pared 7 bases from V and 8 bases from J, leaving 18 bases between. This CDR3 contains 15 residues. Germline CDR1 and CDR2: MNHEY and SVGAGI. Written as DNA, the CDR3 is TGTGCCAGCATTAAGCGGGCAGGAAAGGATTCACCCCTCCACTTT. Its protein is CASIKRAGKDSPLHF.

The gene calls are TRBV2 and TRBJ1-2, with 7 positions matching TRBD1. The CDR3 consists of 12 residues. CDR1 and CDR2 from the germline V gene are SNHLY and FYNNEI. V lost 7 bases, J lost 3 bases, and 2 bases stayed unmatched. In DNA, the CDR3 is TGTGCCAGCACAGGGGGTTACTATGGCTACACCTTC. This codes for CASTGGYYGYTF.

The V gene is TRBV30, the J gene TRBJ1-2; the D gene is possibly TRBD1 (6 bases). V was clipped by 0 bases and J by 8 bases, with 16 bases between them. The length of the CDR3 is 14 residues. Germline V lookup: CDR1 GTSNPN, CDR2 SVGIG (reference sequence). CDR3: CAWSVGQGNGGYTF. The CDR3 nucleotides read TGTGCCTGGAGTGTCGGGCAGGGGAACGGAGGCTACACCTTC.